This T cell receptor delta chain was recorded in a study of Vδ1+ human thymocytes. Vdelta1+ thymocyte sorts reached between roughly 96% and 99.6% purity. Comments on this clone: The antigen remains undetermined.

J gave up 0 bases and V 2 bases, and 19 bases lay outside the gene matches. From germline, CDR1 is TSWWSYY and CDR2 QGS. This CDR3 is built from 21 residues. General study results and limits: Unlike peripheral blood Vdelta1+ controls, thymic delta-chain sequences included approximately 21% Vdelta2 and few Vdelta3. Highly polyclonal TRG and TRD repertoires with Gaussian CDR3 length distributions appeared in thymus.

The template was reverse-transcribed extracted RNA. The CDR3 regions were amplified by multiplex PCR from V-gene primers to a constant-region primer. TCRdb reanalyzed the multiplex PCR reads using CATT. The table lists about 25,000 delta-chain clones, approximately 30% of them singletons. The sequence came from a boy under three years old who had congenital heart surgery. This chain joins TRDV1 and TRDJ1, with 9 bases fitting TRDD3. Sequences were obtained from Vdelta1+ gamma-delta thymocytes from the thymus. Subset meaning: FACS-sorted CD3+ TCRalphabeta- TCRVdelta1+ TCRVdelta2- thymocytes. CDR3 protein: CALGEYRPWGMQAPYTDKLIF. CDR3 in DNA: TGTGCTCTTGGGGAATATCGCCCCTGGGGGATGCAGGCCCCATACACCGATAAACTCATCTTT.